Listed here are 6 T cell receptor beta chains from one sample, sequenced in a study of shared clonotypes between healthy human individuals. Using immunoSEQ multiplex PCR, the repertoire was profiled, and TCRdb retains in-frame clones only, with some absent. In the table there are over 2 million clones, approximately 94% of which are singletons. Positively selected for CCR7, the CD45RO-negative cells used as naive CD8 cells excluded terminally differentiated effector memory CD45RA+ cells. Sequencing was done on a sample of naive CD8+ T cells sorted from blood. The receptor source for this set is a man aged 18-30 years in good health.

With respect to this clone: This specimen includes other DNA sequences encoding the same CDR3. This chain links TRBV5-6 with TRBJ2-7; 10 positions match TRBD1. The CDR3 sequence is 13 residues long. The V gene's germline CDR1 is SGHDT and CDR2 YYEEEE. The V segment lost 4 bases and the J segment 6 bases; nucleotides outside the gene matches: 4. The CDR3 coding sequence is TGTGCCAGCAGCCTTGACAGGGGGCTCGAGCAGTACTTC. It yields the protein CASSLDRGLEQYF.

The genes are TRBV9 and TRBJ2-7; tentatively, D is TRBD1 or TRBD2 (5 bases each). This CDR3 has 14 amino acids. Germline assignment: CDR1 SGDLS and CDR2 YYNGEE. V was pared by 2 bases and J by 3 bases, with 12 bases between. The CDR3 spells CASSVSGTHYEQYF. The CDR3 nucleotides read TGTGCCAGCAGCGTTTCCGGGACCCACTACGAGCAGTACTTC. Variable domain in full (rest from reference TRBV9 and TRBJ2-7): DSGVTQTPKHLITATGQRVTLRCSPRSGDLSVYWYQQSLDQGLQFLIQYYNGEERAKGNILERFSAQQFPDLHSELNLSSLELGDSALYFCASSVSGTHYEQYFGPGTRLTVT.

The chain employs TRBV11-2 and TRBJ2-3, with 16 bases matching TRBD2. The ends lost 5 bases at V and 4 bases at J; junction bases unmatched: 9. This CDR3 has 18 residues. CDR1 is SGHAT, CDR2 FQNNGV, per germline. CDR3 sequence: CASSREGTSGRAADTQYF. The CDR3 nucleotides are TGTGCCAGCAGCCGGGAGGGGACTAGCGGGAGGGCAGCAGATACGCAGTATTTT.

The table lists this clone with a count of one. The rearrangement uses TRBV30 and TRBJ2-7; D may be TRBD1 (6 bases). Trimming shortened V by 2 bases and J by 7 bases, and 12 bases separated the two germline ends. The length of the CDR3 is 12 residues. Germline loops: CDR1 GTSNPN, CDR2 SVGIG (reference sequence). The CDR3: CAWSHRALEQYF. Here the CDR3 DNA reads TGTGCCTGGAGTCACAGGGCCCTGGAGCAGTACTTC.

This clone was counted a single time. The gene calls are TRBV10-3 and TRBJ1-1; 7 positions agree with TRBD1. Trimming removed 4 bases from V and 2 bases from J; junction bases left unmatched: 1. The CDR3 extends over 13 amino acids. Per the germline V gene, CDR1 is ENHRY and CDR2 is SYGVKD. CDR3 nucleotides: TGTGCCATCAGTGGGGACAGCAACACTGAAGCTTTCTTT. It yields the protein CAISGDSNTEAFF.

The chain employs TRBV27 and TRBJ1-2; the D gene is possibly TRBD1 (6 bases). Germline V gene sequence: CDR1 MNHEY, CDR2 SMNVEV (reference sequence). The length of the CDR3 is 15 residues. V lost 2 bases and J lost 6, with 16 bases in between. The CDR3 protein is CASSLGAGGIDGYTF. DNA of the CDR3: TGTGCCAGCAGTTTAGGGGCGGGGGGCATCGATGGCTACACCTTC.